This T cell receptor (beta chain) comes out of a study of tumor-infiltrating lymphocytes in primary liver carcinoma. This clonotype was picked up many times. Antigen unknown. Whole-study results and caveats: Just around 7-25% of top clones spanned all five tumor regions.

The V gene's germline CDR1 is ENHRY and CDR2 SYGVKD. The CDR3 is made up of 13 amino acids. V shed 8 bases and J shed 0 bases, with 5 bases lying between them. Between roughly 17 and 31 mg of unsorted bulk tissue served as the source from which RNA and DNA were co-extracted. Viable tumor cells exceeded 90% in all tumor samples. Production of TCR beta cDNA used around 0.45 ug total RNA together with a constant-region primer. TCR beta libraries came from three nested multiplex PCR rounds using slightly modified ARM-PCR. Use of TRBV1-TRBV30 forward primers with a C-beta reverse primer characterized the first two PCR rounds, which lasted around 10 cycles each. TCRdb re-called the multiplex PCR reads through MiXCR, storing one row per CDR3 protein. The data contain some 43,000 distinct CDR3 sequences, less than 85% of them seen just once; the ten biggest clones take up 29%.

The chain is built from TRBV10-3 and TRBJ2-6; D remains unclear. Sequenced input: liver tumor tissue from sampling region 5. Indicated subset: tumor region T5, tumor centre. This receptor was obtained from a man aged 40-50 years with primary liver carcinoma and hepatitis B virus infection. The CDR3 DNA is TGTGCCATCGGGGACTCTGGGGCCAACGTCCTGACTTTC. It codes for CAIGDSGANVLTF.